The T cell receptor (beta chain) described here comes from a study of shared clonotypes between healthy human individuals. CD45RO negativity and positive selection for CCR7 defined naive CD8 cells, a population that excluded terminally differentiated effector memory CD45RA+ cells. TCRdb keeps only in-frame clones here, not all; method: immunoSEQ multiplex PCR. The sample holds about 2,200,000 clones, more than 85% seen once. The CDR3 contains 15 residues. Germline CDR1 and CDR2: SGHRS and YFSETQ. Trimming shortened V by 0 bases and J by 4 bases, and 11 bases separated the two germline ends. The clonotype comes from a man between 18 and 29 years old in good health. Some clones in this sample may be carry-over from other donors' samples. The sample was naive CD8+ T cells from PBMCs. The chain employs TRBV5-1 and TRBJ2-1, with a possible D match to TRBD2 (6 bases). CDR3 sequence reads: CASSLVSSVYNEQFF. The CDR3 nucleotides are TGCGCCAGCAGCTTGGTTTCTAGCGTATACAATGAGCAGTTCTTC.